The source of this T cell receptor (beta chain) is a study of T cells in localized non-small cell lung cancer. Germline V lookup: CDR1 SGHDT, CDR2 YYEEEE. The CDR3 length is 16 residues. Trimming left V 4 bases short and J 0 bases short, with 14 bases between. Notes on this clone: What it binds is unknown.

The method was immunoSEQ multiplex PCR; TCRdb's version includes in-frame clones alone and lacks a portion of them. The sample includes tens of thousands of clones, around 90% of them seen just once. Notes on the study in general: Since sequencing was restricted to only one region of the tumor, intratumor heterogeneity remains a possibility. Among blood samples, higher T cell density accompanied longer overall survival. Measurement of T cell clonality placed uninvolved adjacent lung highest, above the level in tumor.

The sequence was obtained from a woman aged 35 to 75 with stage I squamous cell lung carcinoma. This chain connects TRBV5-6 to TRBJ1-5; a possible D gene is TRBD1 (5 bases). Source: peripheral blood, taken before any cancer treatment. The chain's CDR3 is CASSGPGLTSNQPQHF. CDR3 DNA: TGTGCCAGCAGCGGGCCGGGACTGACTAGCAATCAGCCCCAGCATTTT.